The T cell receptor (beta chain) under discussion was sequenced for a study of spatial heterogeneity in lung cancer. Study in general: The donors, around 72 patients with untreated early-stage non-small cell lung cancer, provided the samples.

The sample's time point: blood at routine non-recurrence follow-up after resection. Trimming removed 4 bases from V and 3 bases from J; junction bases left unmatched: 6. The CDR3 length is 15 residues. Germline values: CDR1 MNHEY, CDR2 SVGAGI. TCRdb analysed the 5' RACE reads with MiXCR anew, one entry per CDR3 protein. The sample contains about 100,000 distinct CDR3 sequences, 15% to 20% of which appear only once. The J gene is TRBJ1-5, the V gene TRBV6-5; 7 nucleotides agree with TRBD1. The TCR sequence derives from a male donor with early-stage non-small cell lung cancer. The sample was PBMCs, taken at follow-up. In nucleotides, the CDR3 is TGTGCCAGCAGTTCCACAGGGGTAACCAATCAGCCCCAGCATTTT. Protein product: CASSSTGVTNQPQHF.